This T cell receptor beta chain was found in a study of blood T cells in healthy people across ages. As to this clonotype: As yet, its antigen is unknown. The junction departs from germline at one end; a sequencing error may be responsible.

The CDR3 covers 14 residues. Germline CDR1 SGHAT, CDR2 FQNNGV. A second PCR, run for roughly 7 to 11 cycles, used a sample-barcoded 5' primer plus a J-beta primer mix. Tags on each cDNA molecule came from a template-switch adaptor with 12 random nucleotides. In TCRdb, the 5' RACE reads were re-called with MiXCR into one record per CDR3 protein. The table has 700,000 or so distinct CDR3 sequences, approximately 21% seen once. Study conclusions and caveats: Estimated diversity that came from one million T cells was considered an underestimate. Aged donors had fewer naive CD4+ cells and lower diversity than long-lived donors.

The rearrangement uses TRBV11-2 and TRBJ2-5, with D unresolved. Material: blood. This TCR was recovered from a man aged 70 or older in good health. The CDR3 spells CVSSLNRVSETQYF. The CDR3 DNA is TGTGTCAGCAGCTTAAATAGGGTATCGGAGACCCAGTACTTC.